These 14 T cell receptor beta chains share one sample of origin, sequenced in a study of technical replicates of blood from a few donors (dated by TCRdb to the late 2010s). Library construction relied on the immunoSEQ multiplex PCR assay. The source is immuneACCESS, and TCRdb retained only in-frame sequences with V and J called. Part of the clones is not carried over; for the studies checked, unresolved V genes explain less than half of this, and the remainder is unexplained. In this sample the table shows under 90,000 clones, around 90% of which occur a single time. The ten largest clones represent 0.2% to 0.3% of the sample. Source material: T cells isolated from PBMCs. All receptors derive from a human donor in good health.

The chain carries TRBV5-1 and TRBJ1-6, with D possibly being TRBD1 (5 bases). Germline CDR1 SGHRS, CDR2 YFSETQ. The CDR3 is 17 residues long. The V end was cut by 0 bases, the J end by 1 base, with 11 bases between. CDR3 bases: TGCGCCAGCAGCTTGGGTCCAGGGACTTCCTATAATTCACCCCTCCACTTT. Protein sequence: CASSLGPGTSYNSPLHF.

The chain employs TRBV4-1 and TRBJ2-1; D is ambiguous. Germline assignment: CDR1 MGHRA and CDR2 YSYEKL. The CDR3 extends over 12 amino acids. Trimming pared 1 base from V and 10 bases from J, leaving 8 bases between. The CDR3 loop reads CASSQALEEQFF. The DNA of the CDR3 is TGCGCCAGCAGCCAAGCGCTGGAGGAGCAGTTCTTC.

The chain links TRBV6-5 to TRBJ1-1, with a possible D match to TRBD1 (5 bases). Trimming took off 2 bases at V and 7 bases at J, with 11 bases between the two ends. CDR1 is MNHEY and CDR2 is SVGAGI in the germline V gene. This CDR3 has 13 amino acids. CDR3: CASSYAGDLEAFF. CDR3 nucleotide sequence: TGTGCCAGCAGTTACGCGGGGGATCTTGAAGCTTTCTTT.

The chain employs TRBV19 and TRBJ1-3; possible D gene TRBD1, 5 bases. Germline V gives CDR1 LNHDA, CDR2 SQIVND (reference sequence). This CDR3 is 16 amino acids long. With 3 bases removed from V and 0 bases from J, the gap between germline ends came to 12 bases. The CDR3 loop is CASSIRGFGSGNTIYF. CDR3 in DNA: TGTGCCAGTAGTATTAGGGGTTTCGGCTCTGGAAACACCATATATTTT. Supplemented by reference TRBV19 and TRBJ1-3, the full variable domain reads DGGITQSPKYLFRKEGQNVTLSCEQNLNHDAMYWYRQDPGQGLRLIYYSQIVNDFQKGDIAEGYSVSREKKESFPLTVTSAQKNPTAFYLCASSIRGFGSGNTIYFGEGSWLTVV.

This clone was counted once. The chain joins TRBV29-1 to TRBJ2-1; the match to TRBD2 covers 11 bases. The germline gives CDR1 SQVTM, CDR2 ANQGSEA. After removal of 7 bases from V and 5 bases from J, the junction contained 10 bases not matched to a gene. The CDR3 is made up of 15 amino acids. CDR3 region: CSGIGTSGANNEQFF. The CDR3 coding sequence is TGCAGCGGGATAGGGACTAGCGGAGCTAACAATGAGCAGTTCTTC.

The chain carries TRBV5-1 and TRBJ2-1; possible D gene TRBD1, 6 bases. CDR1 and CDR2 (germline): SGHRS, YFSETQ. Trimming left V 0 bases short and J 4 bases short, with 11 bases between. This CDR3 region has 15 residues. The CDR3: CASSLAAGAYNEQFF. DNA for the CDR3: TGCGCCAGCAGCTTGGCTGCAGGGGCTTACAATGAGCAGTTCTTC.

This clone was observed a handful of times. The genes are TRBV12-5 and TRBJ1-1, with a tentative D call TRBD1 (5 bases). CDR1 and CDR2 (germline): LGHNT, FRNRAP. V was pared by 1 base and J by 4 bases, with 19 bases between. The CDR3 runs 17 residues. DNA for the CDR3: TGTGCTAGTGGTTTGGAAGTGGGGGAGGGGAGTGGCACTGAAGCTTTCTTT. This encodes CASGLEVGEGSGTEAFF. Filled out from reference TRBV12-5 and TRBJ1-1, the complete variable domain reads DARVTQTPRHKVTEMGQEVTMRCQPILGHNTVFWYRQTMMQGLELLAYFRNRAPLDDSGMPKDRFSAEMPDATLATLKIQPSEPRDSAVYFCASGLEVGEGSGTEAFFGQGTRLTVV.

The rearrangement links TRBV9 to TRBJ1-2, with TRBD1 identical over 7 bases. V trimming: 2 bases; J trimming: 7 bases; junction bases outside the gene matches: 11. Germline V lookup: CDR1 SGDLS, CDR2 YYNGEE. The CDR3 covers 15 residues. The CDR3 spells CASSVGATGLVGYTF. The CDR3 bases are TGTGCCAGCAGCGTCGGGGCGACAGGGTTAGTTGGCTACACCTTC.

This chain links TRBV19 with TRBJ1-5; D remains unclear. V dropped 5 bases and J dropped 6 bases, with 14 bases sitting between them. Germline loops: CDR1 LNHDA, CDR2 SQIVND (reference sequence). The CDR3 contains 14 residues. The CDR3 region has the DNA TGTGCCAGTAGTTTAACAGAATTTTCTCAGCCCCAGCATTTT. Protein: CASSLTEFSQPQHF.

The chain recombines TRBV7-3 with TRBJ1-2; possibly TRBD1 for D (6 bases). This CDR3 comprises 13 residues. Trimming took off 4 bases at V and 2 bases at J, with 8 bases between the two ends. CDR1 is SGHTA, CDR2 FQGTGA, per germline. CDR3: CASSSGQNYGYTF. CDR3 in DNA: TGTGCCAGCAGCTCGGGACAAAACTATGGCTACACCTTC.

The J gene is TRBJ2-1, the V gene TRBV9; 8 bases agree with TRBD2. Germline CDR1 SGDLS, CDR2 YYNGEE. V shed 0 bases and J 7 bases; nucleotides not matched to a gene: 6. This CDR3 is 15 amino acids long. The chain's CDR3 is CASSVGGGGRNEQFF. In DNA form, the CDR3 reads TGTGCCAGCAGCGTAGGGGGCGGGGGGAGGAATGAGCAGTTCTTC. The whole variable domain, remainder taken from reference TRBV9 and TRBJ2-1, is DSGVTQTPKHLITATGQRVTLRCSPRSGDLSVYWYQQSLDQGLQFLIQYYNGEERAKGNILERFSAQQFPDLHSELNLSSLELGDSALYFCASSVGGGGRNEQFFGPGTRLTVL.

This sequence joins TRBV2 and TRBJ1-5; possibly TRBD1 for D (5 bases). This CDR3 has 14 amino acids. The V gene's germline CDR1 is SNHLY and CDR2 FYNNEI. V lost 6 bases, J lost 4 bases, and 13 bases lay in between. CDR3 residues: CASSDPGTNQPQHF. CDR3 nucleotide sequence: TGTGCCAGCAGCGACCCAGGGACTAATCAGCCCCAGCATTTT.

The chain recombines TRBV30 with TRBJ2-7; no clear D. Germline loops: CDR1 GTSNPN, CDR2 SVGIG (reference sequence). The CDR3 extends over 13 amino acids. V was clipped by 0 bases and J by 4 bases, with 10 bases between them. The DNA of the CDR3 is TGTGCCTGGAGTGTACAAGTCGTGTACGAGCAGTACTTC. Its translation is CAWSVQVVYEQYF.

The V call is TRBV9, the J call TRBJ1-5, with unresolved D. V dropped 0 bases and J dropped 4 bases, with 8 bases sitting between them. The CDR3 extends over 14 amino acids. Germline V gene sequence: CDR1 SGDLS, CDR2 YYNGEE. The CDR3 nucleotides are TGTGCCAGCAGCGTAGCCGGTATTAATCAGCCCCAGCATTTT. This codes for CASSVAGINQPQHF.